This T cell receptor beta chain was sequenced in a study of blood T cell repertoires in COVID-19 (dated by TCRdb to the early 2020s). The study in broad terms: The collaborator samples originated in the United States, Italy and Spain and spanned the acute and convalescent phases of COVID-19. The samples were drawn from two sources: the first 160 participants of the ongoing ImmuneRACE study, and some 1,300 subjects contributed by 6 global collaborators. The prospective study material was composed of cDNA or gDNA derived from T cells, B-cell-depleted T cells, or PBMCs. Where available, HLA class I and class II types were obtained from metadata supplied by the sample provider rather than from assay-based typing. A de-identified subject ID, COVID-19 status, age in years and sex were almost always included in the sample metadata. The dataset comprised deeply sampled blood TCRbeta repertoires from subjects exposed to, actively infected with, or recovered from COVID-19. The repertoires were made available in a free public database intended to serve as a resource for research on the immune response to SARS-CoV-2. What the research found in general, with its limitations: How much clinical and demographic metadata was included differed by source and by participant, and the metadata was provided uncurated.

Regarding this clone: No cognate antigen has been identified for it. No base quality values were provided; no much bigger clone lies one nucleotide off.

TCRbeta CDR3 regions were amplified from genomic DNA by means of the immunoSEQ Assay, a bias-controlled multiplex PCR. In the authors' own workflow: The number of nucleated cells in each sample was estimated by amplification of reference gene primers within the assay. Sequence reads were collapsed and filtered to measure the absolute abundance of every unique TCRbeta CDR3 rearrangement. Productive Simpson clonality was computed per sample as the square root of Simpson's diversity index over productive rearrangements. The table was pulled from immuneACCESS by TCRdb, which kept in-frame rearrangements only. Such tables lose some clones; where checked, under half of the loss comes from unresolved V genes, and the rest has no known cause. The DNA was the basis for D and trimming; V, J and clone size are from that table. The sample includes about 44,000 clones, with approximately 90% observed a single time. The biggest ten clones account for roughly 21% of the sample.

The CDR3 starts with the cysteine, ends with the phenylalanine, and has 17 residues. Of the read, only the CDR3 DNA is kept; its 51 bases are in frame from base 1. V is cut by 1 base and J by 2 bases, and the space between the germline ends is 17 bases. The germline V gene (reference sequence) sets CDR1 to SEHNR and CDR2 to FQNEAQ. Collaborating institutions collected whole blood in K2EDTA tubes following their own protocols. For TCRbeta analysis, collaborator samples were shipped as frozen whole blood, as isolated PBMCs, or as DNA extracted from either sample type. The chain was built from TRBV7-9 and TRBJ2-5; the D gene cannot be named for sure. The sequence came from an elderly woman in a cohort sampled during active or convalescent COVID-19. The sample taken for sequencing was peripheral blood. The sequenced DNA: TGTGCCAGCAGCTTAGGTCGTTATGGGCAGTCTCAAGAGACCCAGTACTTC. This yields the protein CASSLGRYGQSQETQYF. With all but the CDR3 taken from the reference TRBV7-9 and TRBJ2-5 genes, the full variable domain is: DTGVSQNPRHKITKRGQNVTFRCDPISEHNRLYWYRQTLGQGPEFLTYFQNEAQLEKSRLLSDRFSAERPKGSFSTLEIQRTEQGDSAMYLCASSLGRYGQSQETQYFGPGTRLLVL.